This TCR beta chain was identified during a study of blood T cell repertoires in COVID-19. The overall study: Sites across the United States, Italy and Spain contributed samples from acute and convalescent COVID-19. Sources were T cells, B-cell-depleted T cells, or PBMCs; the material itself was cDNA or gDNA.

As originally analysed: Quantification of nucleated cells was approximated via reference gene primer amplification. Profiling relied on immunoSEQ multiplex PCR, and the TCRdb table lists in-frame clones only, not all of them. Clonal size and the V and J genes are those of that table, whereas D and trimming came from the DNA. Seen here are 100,000 or so clones, around 86% observed once, and the top ten hold roughly 4.2%. Unmatched junction bases numbered 21, after V lost 4 bases and J lost 15 bases. Per germline, CDR1 LGHDT and CDR2 YNNKEL (reference sequence). CDR3 length: 16 amino acids. Sequenced material: peripheral blood. This receptor was identified in a man aged 45-65 years with acute or convalescent COVID-19. The chain carries TRBV3-1 (or the pseudogene TRBV3-2) and TRBJ2-1, with 7 bases lining up with TRBD2. The CDR3 DNA reads TGTGCCAGCAGCCTCAAAAGGGAGGGGCGGCGGGAAGTTCCGTTCTTC. Protein sequence: CASSLKREGRREVPFF.